This T cell receptor beta chain was captured in a study of circulating CD8 cells and anti-PD-1 response in melanoma. The wider study: Every 2 weeks, patients got 3 mg/kg nivolumab intravenously. Anti-PD-1 was first-line therapy for about 50% of the 13 patients.

Using approximately 16 ng of total RNA, TCR libraries were made with the QIAseq Immune Repertoire TCR panel. TCRdb redid the calling of the reads with MiXCR, one entry per CDR3 protein. The sample has around 1,200 distinct CDR3 sequences; 9.8% are singletons. This CDR3 has 15 residues. Germline CDR1 SNHLY, CDR2 FYNNEI. After removal of 7 bases from V and 2 bases from J, the junction contained 7 bases not matched to a gene. Study-wide results and caveats: Under 8% of TRB clonotypes were shared between subsets at M1. Patients included both untreated and previously treated individuals.

From live CD3+CD8+TCRalphabeta+ cells, four PD-1 and/or TIGIT subsets were sorted. A note on this clonotype: The antigen is unknown.

This TCR came from a human donor with melanoma. Sequences were derived from CD8+ T cells from PBMCs, sampled at baseline or after one month of anti-PD-1 therapy (not recorded which). J is TRBJ2-1 and V is TRBV2; 8 nucleotides match TRBD2. The CDR3 nucleotides are TGTGCCAGCAACGGAGCGGGGGCTGCCTACAATGAGCAGTTCTTC. This gives the protein CASNGAGAAYNEQFF.